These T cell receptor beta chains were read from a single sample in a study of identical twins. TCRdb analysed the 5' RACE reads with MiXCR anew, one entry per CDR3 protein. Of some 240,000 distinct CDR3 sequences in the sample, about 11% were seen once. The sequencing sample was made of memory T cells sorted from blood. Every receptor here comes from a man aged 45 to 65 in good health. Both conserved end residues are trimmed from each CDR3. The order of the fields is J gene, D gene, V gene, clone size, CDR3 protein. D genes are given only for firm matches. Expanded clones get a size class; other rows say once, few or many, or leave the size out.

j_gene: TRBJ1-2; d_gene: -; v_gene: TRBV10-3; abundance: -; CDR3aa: AISGGYGYT
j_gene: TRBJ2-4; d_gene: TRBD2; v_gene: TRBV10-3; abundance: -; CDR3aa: AISPGTSGDSLAKNIQY
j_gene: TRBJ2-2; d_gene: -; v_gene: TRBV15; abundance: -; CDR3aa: ATSPGLVGELF
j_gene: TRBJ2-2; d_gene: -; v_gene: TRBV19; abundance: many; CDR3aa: ASSITVSSPRTGELF
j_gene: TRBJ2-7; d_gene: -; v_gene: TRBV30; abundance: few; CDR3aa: AWSVHSYEQY
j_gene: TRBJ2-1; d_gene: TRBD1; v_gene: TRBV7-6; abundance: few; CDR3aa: ASSLLGRRTGLDEQF
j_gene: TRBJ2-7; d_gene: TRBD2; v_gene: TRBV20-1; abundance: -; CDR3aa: RARVLAGAEEQY
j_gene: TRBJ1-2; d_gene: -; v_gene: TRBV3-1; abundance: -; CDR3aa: ASSQDGRILPNYGYT
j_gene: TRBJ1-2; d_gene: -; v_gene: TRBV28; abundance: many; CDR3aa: ASFSAANYGYT
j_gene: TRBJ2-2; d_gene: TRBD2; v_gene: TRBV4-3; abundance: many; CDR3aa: ASSQTGLAGELF
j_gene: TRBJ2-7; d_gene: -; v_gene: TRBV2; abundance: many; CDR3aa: ASSPRTASYEQY
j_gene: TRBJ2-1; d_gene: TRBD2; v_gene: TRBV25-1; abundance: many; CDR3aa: ASISSGGRWSYNEQF
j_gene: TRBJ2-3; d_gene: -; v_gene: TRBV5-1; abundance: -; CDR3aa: ASSNRAGARTDTQY
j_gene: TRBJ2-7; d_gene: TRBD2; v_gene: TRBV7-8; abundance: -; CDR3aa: ASTLHRGAYEQY
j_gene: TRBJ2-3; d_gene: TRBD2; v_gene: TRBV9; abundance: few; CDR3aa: ASSVAAGGPRDTQY